Detailed here is one T cell receptor (beta chain). Its specificity is not known. Data came from immunoSEQ multiplex PCR; TCRdb stores just in-frame clones and leaves some out. The table has around 1.9 million clones, 80% to 95% seen once. Naive CD8 cells were CD45RO-negative, positively selected for CCR7, excluding terminally differentiated effector memory CD45RA+ cells. The sample belongs to a study of shared clonotypes between healthy human individuals. Study-level results: Larger richness was generally estimated for naive than memory subsets. Shared clonotypes across all four donors exceeded non-shared ones in generation probability. Represented genetic and exposure-history diversity was restricted by having few donors.

V trimming: 6 bases; J trimming: 7 bases; junction bases outside the gene matches: 6. Germline V gene lookup returns CDR1 SEHNR and CDR2 FQNEAQ (reference sequence). The length of the CDR3 is 13 residues. The sample consisted of naive CD8+ T cells from PBMCs. The rearrangement uses TRBV7-9 and TRBJ1-2; 9 positions match TRBD1. The TCR sequence derives from a young man in good health. Some clones in this sample may be carry-over from other donors' samples. This CDR3 is CASRGQGIFGYTF. CDR3 bases: TGTGCCAGCAGGGGACAGGGCATTTTTGGCTACACCTTC.